Below, 5 T cell receptor beta chains from the same sample are listed, as sequenced in a study of cytomegalovirus exposure and HLA in healthy donors. The PCR employed 60 Vbeta primers together with 13 Jbeta primers. The repertoire was sequenced with immunoSEQ multiplex PCR; TCRdb's copy has only in-frame clones and lacks some. This table has approximately 120,000 clones, over 9.5% appearing once. Sequencing used PBMCs. The receptors derive from a woman between 18 and 29 years old in good health and CMV-seropositive.

The chain has TRBV5-1 and TRBJ2-2; 10 bases agree with TRBD2. Trimming at V came to 1 base and at J to 4 bases, leaving 10 bases not matched to a gene. Germline CDR1 is SGHRS and CDR2 is YFSETQ. The CDR3 runs 18 residues. Here the CDR3 reads CASSLMALAGLGTGELFF. The CDR3 nucleotides read TGCGCCAGCAGCTTGATGGCACTAGCGGGATTAGGCACCGGGGAGCTGTTTTTT.

The chain uses TRBV18 and TRBJ2-2; 9 bases line up with TRBD2. The germline V gene encodes CDR1 KGHSH and CDR2 LQKENI. Germline trimming cut 3 bases from V and 2 bases from J; bases unmatched to any gene: 7. This CDR3 is built from 17 residues. CDR3 loop: CASSPLRTSVNTGELFF. For the CDR3, the DNA is TGTGCCAGCTCACCCCTCAGGACTAGCGTAAACACCGGGGAGCTGTTTTTT.

The rearrangement uses TRBV9 and TRBJ2-3; 9 bases match TRBD1. Germline values: CDR1 SGDLS, CDR2 YYNGEE. The CDR3 length is 16 residues. Unmatched junction bases numbered 5, after V lost 3 bases and J lost 0 bases. The CDR3 loop is CASSAQGAVSTDTQYF. The DNA of the CDR3 is TGTGCCAGCAGCGCACAGGGGGCGGTTAGCACAGATACGCAGTATTTT.

This clone was counted a few times. The chain employs TRBV5-1 and TRBJ2-2; 10 bases fit TRBD2. With 6 bases clipped from V and 6 bases from J, the junction kept 8 bases outside the gene matches. The CDR3 sequence is 15 residues long. Germline V gene data show CDR1 as SGHRS and CDR2 as YFSETQ. This CDR3 is CASKGLAGEAGELFF. In DNA, the CDR3 is TGCGCCAGCAAGGGTCTAGCGGGAGAGGCCGGGGAGCTGTTTTTT. Full variable domain (missing parts from reference TRBV5-1 and TRBJ2-2): KAGVTQTPRYLIKTRGQQVTLSCSPISGHRSVSWYQQTPGQGLQFLFEYFSETQRNKGNFPGRFSGRQFSNSRSEMNVSTLELGDSALYLCASKGLAGEAGELFFGEGSRLTVL.

This clone has a handful of counts. CDR3: CASSLIGNGELFF. As DNA, the CDR3 is TGTGCCAGCAGCTTAATCGGGAACGGGGAGCTGTTTTTT. This chain uses TRBV7-2 with TRBJ2-2; D is possibly TRBD2 (5 bases). Germline V CDR1 and CDR2: SGHTA, FQGNSA. V was pared by 2 bases and J by 7 bases, with 8 bases between. This CDR3 contains 13 residues.